The 20 T cell receptor beta chains in this list originate from one sample, sequenced in a study of blood T cell repertoires in COVID-19. Generated by immunoSEQ multiplex PCR, the TCRdb table keeps only in-frame clones and is missing some. In the table there are about 69,000 clones, about 90% of which are singletons. The sample taken for sequencing was peripheral blood. The receptors come from a man aged 45-60 years with acute or convalescent COVID-19.

This chain joins TRBV5-1 and TRBJ2-2; TRBD2 aligns across 14 bases. V shed 5 bases and J 7 bases; nucleotides not matched to a gene: 4. Germline V gene lookup returns CDR1 SGHRS and CDR2 YFSETQ. CDR3 length: 15 residues. This CDR3 reads CASRGTSGSVGELFF. The CDR3 nucleotides are TGCGCCAGCAGAGGGACTAGCGGGAGTGTCGGGGAGCTGTTTTTT.

V usage is TRBV18 and J usage is TRBJ1-1; the D is unclear. The CDR3 spans 15 residues. The V end was cut by 3 bases, the J end by 2 bases, with 13 bases between. CDR1 and CDR2 (germline): KGHSH, LQKENI. The CDR3 bases are TGTGCCAGCTCACCTGCTAACCTAAAAAACACTGAAGCTTTCTTT. Translation: CASSPANLKNTEAFF.

The CDR3 is CASRTRRDSGEQFF. The CDR3 DNA follows: TGTGCCAGCAGGACAAGAAGGGACAGCGGCGAGCAGTTCTTC. The V and J genes are TRBV3-1 (or the pseudogene TRBV3-2) and TRBJ2-1; 7 bases map to TRBD1. Losses at the gene ends were 6 bases for V and 10 bases for J; bases not matched to a gene: 12. Per germline, CDR1 LGHDT and CDR2 YNNKEL (reference sequence). This CDR3 region has 14 residues.

The chain carries TRBV25-1 and TRBJ1-1; D is unclear. The CDR3 runs 16 residues. The V gene's germline CDR1 is MGHDK and CDR2 SYGVNS. V dropped 1 base and J dropped 5 bases, with 17 bases sitting between them. CDR3 DNA sequence: TGTGCCAGCAGTGAATCGAGTGTCCCCGGGAAAACTGAAGCTTTCTTT. Residues: CASSESSVPGKTEAFF.

The chain combines TRBV5-1 with TRBJ1-1; D is unclear. Germline CDR1 and CDR2: SGHRS and YFSETQ. V was trimmed by 7 bases and J by 0 bases, leaving 16 bases between them. There are 15 residues in the CDR3. Written as DNA, the CDR3 is TGCGCCAGCGGGCCAACGGGAAACTTGAACACTGAAGCTTTCTTT. It translates to CASGPTGNLNTEAFF.

The CDR3 coding sequence is TGTGCCAGCAGCCGCTTTACGGGAGTTATAGGATACGAGCAGTACTTC. Its translation: CASSRFTGVIGYEQYF. This chain links TRBV5-6 with TRBJ2-7; D is possibly TRBD2 (6 bases). Trimming cost V 4 bases and J 4 bases, with 21 bases left between them. The V gene's germline CDR1 is SGHDT and CDR2 YYEEEE. The CDR3 runs 16 residues.

The table lists this clone with a count of one. The chain carries TRBV24-1 and TRBJ2-2; TRBD2 matches at 7 bases. The length of the CDR3 is 19 residues. With V trimmed by 1 base and J by 2 bases, 12 bases remained unmatched. Germline CDR1 is KGHDR and CDR2 is SFDVKD. The CDR3 spells CATSDFGRGIRANTGELFF. In nucleotides, the CDR3 is TGTGCCACCAGTGATTTCGGGCGGGGGATCCGAGCCAACACCGGGGAGCTGTTTTTT.

The chain employs TRBV9 and TRBJ2-5; D might be TRBD2 (5 bases). The V and J ends lost 2 bases and 5 bases respectively, with 28 bases between them. The V gene's germline CDR1 is SGDLS and CDR2 YYNGEE. The CDR3 sequence is 19 residues long. This CDR3 is CASSVRLGGGAGGEETQYF. The CDR3 DNA reads as TGTGCCAGCAGCGTCCGACTCGGAGGCGGCGCGGGTGGGGAGGAGACCCAGTACTTC.

CDR3 DNA: TGTGCCAGCAGCCAAGATAAGGCTAGAGGCCGCCCCGGGGAGCTGTTTTTT. Protein: CASSQDKARGRPGELFF. The rearrangement uses TRBV3-1 (or the pseudogene TRBV3-2) and TRBJ2-2; D remains unclear. There are 17 residues in the CDR3. Per the germline V gene, CDR1 is LGHDT and CDR2 is YNNKEL (reference sequence). V lost 0 bases to trimming and J lost 6 bases, with 17 bases between them.

This chain links TRBV11-2 with TRBJ1-6; 8 bases map to TRBD1. CDR3 length equals 15 residues. J gave up 12 bases and V 1 base, and 8 bases lay outside the gene matches. Germline V gene lookup returns CDR1 SGHAT and CDR2 FQNNGV. The DNA of the CDR3 is TGTGCCAGCAGCTTAGGCAGGGGGCCTATATTACCCCTCCACTTT. Translating it yields CASSLGRGPILPLHF.

The chain has TRBV7-9 and TRBJ2-3, with 11 bases that match TRBD2. This CDR3 spans 19 amino acids. Germline trimming cut 0 bases from V and 4 bases from J; bases unmatched to any gene: 12. Germline CDR1 is SEHNR and CDR2 is FQNEAQ (reference sequence). The DNA for the CDR3 is TGTGCCAGCAGCTTAGCTGTAGCGGGAGGGCCAATCGATCCAGATACGCAGTATTTT. Translation: CASSLAVAGGPIDPDTQYF.

The rearrangement uses TRBV11-2 and TRBJ1-6, with D tentatively TRBD1 (5 bases). Germline CDR1 is SGHAT and CDR2 is FQNNGV. V lost 3 bases and J 7 bases, leaving 19 bases between the germline ends. The CDR3 loop spans 17 amino acids. The CDR3 loop is CASSFRDSTSRNSPLHF. The CDR3 nucleotides read TGTGCCAGCAGCTTCCGGGACTCAACTTCCCGAAATTCACCCCTCCACTTT.

This chain connects TRBV6-4 to TRBJ1-5; no clear D gene. Trimming stripped 2 bases from V and 9 bases from J, with 14 bases between. There are 14 residues in the CDR3. CDR1 and CDR2 from the germline V gene are MRHNA and SNTAGT. As DNA, the CDR3 is TGTGCCAGCAGTGACGGGCGGGGAAAGGGGCCCCAGCATTTT. Protein: CASSDGRGKGPQHF.

The CDR3 loop reads CASSLEGQLYYEQYF. In DNA, the CDR3 is TGTGCCAGCAGCTTAGAGGGACAGCTTTACTACGAGCAGTACTTC. This chain connects TRBV7-9 to TRBJ2-7; 7 nucleotides line up with TRBD1. Looked up from germline, CDR1 is SEHNR and CDR2 is FQNEAQ (reference sequence). This CDR3 spans 15 amino acids. The ends lost 1 base at V and 3 bases at J; junction bases unmatched: 6.

The rearrangement uses TRBV24-1 and TRBJ2-3, with TRBD1 matching 7 bases. This CDR3 has 15 amino acids. With V trimmed by 5 bases and J by 5 bases, 9 bases remained unmatched. CDR1 is KGHDR and CDR2 is SFDVKD in the germline V gene. CDR3 sequence reads: CATSAEQGRGDTQYF. DNA for the CDR3: TGTGCCACCAGTGCAGAACAGGGGCGTGGAGATACGCAGTATTTT.

The chain is built from TRBV3-1 (or the pseudogene TRBV3-2) and TRBJ1-5; D is unresolved. The V end was cut by 1 base, the J end by 3 bases, with 13 bases between. Germline V gene lookup returns CDR1 LGHDT and CDR2 YNNKEL (reference sequence). The CDR3 has 16 residues. CDR3 sequence (DNA): TGTGCCAGCAGCCAAGCAAGTGGAGGGTACAATCAGCCCCAGCATTTT. Its protein is CASSQASGGYNQPQHF.

The genes are TRBV7-9 and TRBJ2-2; D might be TRBD2 (6 bases). Between the trimmed V and J ends, which lost 5 bases and 0 bases, there was a span of 16 bases. Germline loops: CDR1 SEHNR, CDR2 FQNEAQ (reference sequence). The CDR3 spans 17 residues. This CDR3 reads CASSPRASVSNTGELFF. The CDR3 DNA sequence: TGTGCCAGCAGCCCTCGGGCTAGCGTATCGAACACCGGGGAGCTGTTTTTT.

This chain joins TRBV9 and TRBJ2-3, with 12 bases matching TRBD2. V dropped 3 bases and J dropped 0; count of bases not matched to a gene: 8. CDR1 SGDLS and CDR2 YYNGEE come from the germline V gene. The CDR3 runs 18 residues. The CDR3 loop is CASSARLAGVGSTDTQYF. DNA of the CDR3: TGTGCCAGCAGCGCCCGACTAGCGGGAGTAGGTAGCACAGATACGCAGTATTTT.

The genes are TRBV27 and TRBJ2-7; TRBD1 agrees at 9 bases. Germline V gene data show CDR1 as MNHEY and CDR2 as SMNVEV (reference sequence). V lost 4 bases to trimming and J lost 4 bases; unmatched junction nucleotides: 8. The CDR3 consists of 15 residues. CDR3 protein: CASSSRQGGVYEQYF. DNA of the CDR3: TGTGCCAGCAGTTCTCGACAGGGGGGAGTATACGAGCAGTACTTC.

The count of this clone is one. The chain uses TRBV6-5 and TRBJ1-1; D gene uncertain. Per germline, CDR1 MNHEY and CDR2 SVGAGI. V lost 6 bases and J 2 bases, leaving 13 bases between the germline ends. This CDR3 comprises 14 residues. The CDR3 coding sequence is TGTGCCAGCAGGCACGGCGGCGGTAACACTGAAGCTTTCTTT. Protein product: CASRHGGGNTEAFF.